The TCR beta chain under discussion was sequenced for a study of T-cell memory formation after mild COVID-19. Study outcomes and limitations: CD4/CD8 balance characterized clones contracting day 15 to 85, and CD4+ skew characterized later expanders.

This clonotype was recorded at least ten times. Its target is unknown. With 7 bases clipped from V and 4 bases from J, the junction kept 7 bases outside the gene matches. The CDR3 totals 16 residues. Germline V gene lookup returns CDR1 MNHEY and CDR2 SVGAGI. TCRdb itself ran the 5' RACE reads through MiXCR, one entry per CDR3 protein. The sample consists of 90,000 to 120,000 distinct CDR3 sequences, around 15% of them appearing once. Sequencing used PBMCs or a T cell subset sorted from them (not recorded which). The chain has TRBV6-5 and TRBJ2-6; 10 bases are shared with TRBD1. The receptor comes from a man aged 18 to 30 who had mild COVID-19 (a few samples of this study predate the infection). Cell type and time point are not known. The CDR3 coding sequence is TGTGCCAGCACGAGACAGGGGGCTTTGGGGGCCAACGTCCTGACTTTC. Its protein product is CASTRQGALGANVLTF.